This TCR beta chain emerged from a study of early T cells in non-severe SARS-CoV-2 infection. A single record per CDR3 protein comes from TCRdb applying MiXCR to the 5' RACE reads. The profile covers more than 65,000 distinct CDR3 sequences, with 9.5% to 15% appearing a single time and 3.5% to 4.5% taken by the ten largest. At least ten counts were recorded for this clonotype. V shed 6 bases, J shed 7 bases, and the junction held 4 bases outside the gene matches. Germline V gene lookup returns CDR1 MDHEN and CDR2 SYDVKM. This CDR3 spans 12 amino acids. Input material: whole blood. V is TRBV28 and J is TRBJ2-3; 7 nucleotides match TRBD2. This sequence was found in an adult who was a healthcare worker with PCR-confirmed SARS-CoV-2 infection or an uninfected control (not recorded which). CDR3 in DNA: TGTGCCAGCAGGGGAGGGCCCCATACGCAGTATTTT. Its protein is CASRGGPHTQYF. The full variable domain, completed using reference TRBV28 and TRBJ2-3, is DVKVTQSSRYLVKRTGEKVFLECVQDMDHENMFWYRQDPGLGLRLIYFSYDVKMKEKGDIPEGYSVSREKKERFSLILESASTNQTSMYLCASRGGPHTQYFGPGTRLTVL.